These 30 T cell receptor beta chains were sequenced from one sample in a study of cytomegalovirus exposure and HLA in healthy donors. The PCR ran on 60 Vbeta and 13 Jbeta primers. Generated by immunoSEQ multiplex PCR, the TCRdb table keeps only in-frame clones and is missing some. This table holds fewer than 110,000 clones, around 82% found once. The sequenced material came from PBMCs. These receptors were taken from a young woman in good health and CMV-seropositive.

In DNA, the CDR3 is TGTGCCAGCAGCTCTCTGGCCCAGGGGAACACTGAAGCTTTCTTT. This codes for CASSSLAQGNTEAFF. This chain connects TRBV7-6 to TRBJ1-1; the D gene is possibly TRBD1 (5 bases). CDR1 SGHVS and CDR2 FNYEAQ come from the germline V gene. V was clipped by 4 bases and J by 1 base, with 13 bases between them. This CDR3 has 15 amino acids.

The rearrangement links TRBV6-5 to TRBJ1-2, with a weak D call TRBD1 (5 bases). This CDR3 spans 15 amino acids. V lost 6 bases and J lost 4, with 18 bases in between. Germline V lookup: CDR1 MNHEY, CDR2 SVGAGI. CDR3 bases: TGTGCCAGCAGCCCCGGATTGGGGGGTAGCTATGGCTACACCTTC. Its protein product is CASSPGLGGSYGYTF.

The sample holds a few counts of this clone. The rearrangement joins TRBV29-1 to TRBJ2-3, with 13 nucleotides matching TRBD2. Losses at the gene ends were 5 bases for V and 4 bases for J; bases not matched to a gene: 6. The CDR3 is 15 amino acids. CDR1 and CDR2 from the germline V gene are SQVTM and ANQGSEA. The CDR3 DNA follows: TGCAGCGTTTCTACTAGCGGGGGGGCATCAGATACGCAGTATTTT. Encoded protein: CSVSTSGGASDTQYF.

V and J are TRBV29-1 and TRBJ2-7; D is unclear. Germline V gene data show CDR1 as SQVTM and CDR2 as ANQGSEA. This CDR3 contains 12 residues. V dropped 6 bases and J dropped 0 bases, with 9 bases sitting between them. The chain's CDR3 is CSVTVSSYEQYF. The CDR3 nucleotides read TGCAGCGTAACAGTAAGCTCCTACGAGCAGTACTTC.

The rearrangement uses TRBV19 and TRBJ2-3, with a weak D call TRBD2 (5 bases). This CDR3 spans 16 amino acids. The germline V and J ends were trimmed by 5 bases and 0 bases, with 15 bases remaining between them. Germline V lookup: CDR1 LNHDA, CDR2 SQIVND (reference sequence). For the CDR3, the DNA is TGTGCCAGTAGTCCCCTCGGGCGGACTAGCACAGATACGCAGTATTTT. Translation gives CASSPLGRTSTDTQYF.

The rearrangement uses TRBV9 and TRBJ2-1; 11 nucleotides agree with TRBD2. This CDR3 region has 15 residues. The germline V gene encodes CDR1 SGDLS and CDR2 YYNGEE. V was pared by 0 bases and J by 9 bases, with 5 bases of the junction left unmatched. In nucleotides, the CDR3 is TGTGCCAGCAGCGTAGGATCCCTAGCGGGGGGTGAGCAGTTCTTC. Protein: CASSVGSLAGGEQFF.

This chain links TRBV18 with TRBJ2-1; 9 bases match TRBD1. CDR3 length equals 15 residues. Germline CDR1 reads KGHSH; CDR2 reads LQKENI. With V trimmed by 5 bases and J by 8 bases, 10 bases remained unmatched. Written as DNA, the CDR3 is TGTGCCAGCTCAACCGGGACAGGGCCCGGGGATGAGCAGTTCTTC. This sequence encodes CASSTGTGPGDEQFF.

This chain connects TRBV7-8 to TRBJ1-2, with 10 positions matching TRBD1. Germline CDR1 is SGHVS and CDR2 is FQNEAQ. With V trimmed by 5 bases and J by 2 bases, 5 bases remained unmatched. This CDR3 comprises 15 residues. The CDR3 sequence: CASSTRTGGNYGYTF. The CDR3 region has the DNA TGTGCCAGCAGCACACGGACAGGGGGAAACTATGGCTACACCTTC.

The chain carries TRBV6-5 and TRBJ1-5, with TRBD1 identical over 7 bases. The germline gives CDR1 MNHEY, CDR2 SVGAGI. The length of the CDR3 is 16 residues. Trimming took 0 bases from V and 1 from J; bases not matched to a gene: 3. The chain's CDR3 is CASSYSGTASNQPQHF. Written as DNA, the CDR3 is TGTGCCAGCAGTTACTCCGGGACAGCGAGCAATCAGCCCCAGCATTTT.

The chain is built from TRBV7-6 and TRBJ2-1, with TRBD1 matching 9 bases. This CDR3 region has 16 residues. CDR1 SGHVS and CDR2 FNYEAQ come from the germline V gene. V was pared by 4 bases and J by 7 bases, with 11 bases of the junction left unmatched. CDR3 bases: TGTGCCAGCAGCTCCCGGTGGGACAGGGCGGATAATGAGCAGTTCTTC. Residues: CASSSRWDRADNEQFF.

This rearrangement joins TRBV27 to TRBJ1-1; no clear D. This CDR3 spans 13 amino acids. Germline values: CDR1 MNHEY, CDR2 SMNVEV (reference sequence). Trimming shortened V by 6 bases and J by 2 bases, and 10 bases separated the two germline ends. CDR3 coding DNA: TGTGCCAGCAGGGGCTACGGAAACACTGAAGCTTTCTTT. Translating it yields CASRGYGNTEAFF.

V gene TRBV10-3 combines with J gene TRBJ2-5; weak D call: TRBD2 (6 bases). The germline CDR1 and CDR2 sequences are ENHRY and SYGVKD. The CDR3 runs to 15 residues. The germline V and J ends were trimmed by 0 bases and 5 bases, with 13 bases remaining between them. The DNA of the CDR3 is TGTGCCATCAGTGAGTCTGGAGGGGCTAGCGAGACCCAGTACTTC. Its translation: CAISESGGASETQYF.

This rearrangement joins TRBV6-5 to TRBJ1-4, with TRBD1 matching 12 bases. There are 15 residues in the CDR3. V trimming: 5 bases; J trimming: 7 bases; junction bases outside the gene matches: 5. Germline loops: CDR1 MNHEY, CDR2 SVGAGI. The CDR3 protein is CASSTRDRGPEKLFF. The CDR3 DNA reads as TGTGCCAGCAGTACCCGGGACAGGGGGCCTGAAAAACTGTTTTTT.

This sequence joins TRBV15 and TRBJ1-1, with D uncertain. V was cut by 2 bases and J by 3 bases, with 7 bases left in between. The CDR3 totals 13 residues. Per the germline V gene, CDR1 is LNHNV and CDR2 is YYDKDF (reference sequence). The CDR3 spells CATSRTVDTEAFF. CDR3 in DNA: TGTGCCACCAGCAGAACGGTCGACACTGAAGCTTTCTTT.

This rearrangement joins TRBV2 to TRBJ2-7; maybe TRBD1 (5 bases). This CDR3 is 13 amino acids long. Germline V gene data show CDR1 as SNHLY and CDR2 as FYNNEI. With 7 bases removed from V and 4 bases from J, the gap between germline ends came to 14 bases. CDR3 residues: CASTHPQGYEQYF. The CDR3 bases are TGTGCCAGCACCCATCCCCAGGGATACGAGCAGTACTTC.

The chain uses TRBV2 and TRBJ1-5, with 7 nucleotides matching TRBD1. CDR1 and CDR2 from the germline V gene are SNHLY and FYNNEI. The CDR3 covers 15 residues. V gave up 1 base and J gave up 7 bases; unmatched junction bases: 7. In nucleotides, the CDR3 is TGTGCCAGCAGTGAAGAGCTAGACAGGGAACAGCCCCAGCATTTT. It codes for CASSEELDREQPQHF.

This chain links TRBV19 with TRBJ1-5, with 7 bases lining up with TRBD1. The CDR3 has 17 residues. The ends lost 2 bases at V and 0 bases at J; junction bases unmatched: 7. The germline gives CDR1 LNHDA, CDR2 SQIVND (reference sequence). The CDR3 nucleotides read TGTGCCAGTAGTATAAAGGACAGGACTTATAGCAATCAGCCCCAGCATTTT. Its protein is CASSIKDRTYSNQPQHF. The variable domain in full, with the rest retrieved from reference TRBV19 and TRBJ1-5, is DGGITQSPKYLFRKEGQNVTLSCEQNLNHDAMYWYRQDPGQGLRLIYYSQIVNDFQKGDIAEGYSVSREKKESFPLTVTSAQKNPTAFYLCASSIKDRTYSNQPQHFGDGTRLSIL.

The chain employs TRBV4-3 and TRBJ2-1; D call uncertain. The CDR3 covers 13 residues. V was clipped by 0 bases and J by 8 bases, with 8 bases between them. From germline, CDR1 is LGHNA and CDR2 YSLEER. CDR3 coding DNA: TGCGCCAGCAGCCAAGACCGTCCGTATGAGCAGTTCTTC. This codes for CASSQDRPYEQFF.

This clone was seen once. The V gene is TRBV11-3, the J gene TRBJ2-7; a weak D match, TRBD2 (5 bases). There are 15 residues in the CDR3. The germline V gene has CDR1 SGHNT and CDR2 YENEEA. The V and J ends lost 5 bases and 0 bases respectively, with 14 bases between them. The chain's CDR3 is CASSLSRGSSYEQYF. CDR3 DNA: TGTGCCAGCAGCCTGAGTCGGGGATCCTCCTACGAGCAGTACTTC.

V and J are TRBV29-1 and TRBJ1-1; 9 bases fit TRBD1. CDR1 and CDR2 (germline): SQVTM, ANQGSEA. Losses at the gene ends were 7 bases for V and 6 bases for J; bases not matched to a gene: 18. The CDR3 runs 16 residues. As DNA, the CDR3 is TGCAGCGACTACAGGGGGCCTTTGAGTGTGGGGGCTGAAGCTTTCTTT. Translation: CSDYRGPLSVGAEAFF. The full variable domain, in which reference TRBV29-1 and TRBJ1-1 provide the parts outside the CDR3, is SAVISQKPSRDICQRGTSLTIQCQVDSQVTMMFWYRQQPGQSLTLIATANQGSEATYESGFVIDKFPISRPNLTFSTLTVSNMSPEDSSIYLCSDYRGPLSVGAEAFFGQGTRLTVV.

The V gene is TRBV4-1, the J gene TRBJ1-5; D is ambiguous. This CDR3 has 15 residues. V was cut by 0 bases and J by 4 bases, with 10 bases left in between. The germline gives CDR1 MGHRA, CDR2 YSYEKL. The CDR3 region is CASSQDPGRNQPQHF. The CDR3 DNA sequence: TGCGCCAGCAGCCAAGACCCCGGGAGAAATCAGCCCCAGCATTTT.

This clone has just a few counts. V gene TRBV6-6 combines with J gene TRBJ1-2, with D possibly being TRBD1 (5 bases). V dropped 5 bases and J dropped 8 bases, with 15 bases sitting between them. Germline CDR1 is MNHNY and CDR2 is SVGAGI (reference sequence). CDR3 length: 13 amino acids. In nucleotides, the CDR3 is TGTGCCAGCAGTGGGGCTAGGGTGGAAGGCTACACCTTC. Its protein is CASSGARVEGYTF.

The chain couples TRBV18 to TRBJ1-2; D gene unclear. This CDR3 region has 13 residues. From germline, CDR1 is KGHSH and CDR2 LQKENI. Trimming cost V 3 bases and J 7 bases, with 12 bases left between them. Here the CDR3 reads CASSPRREGGYTF. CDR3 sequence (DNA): TGTGCCAGCTCACCGCGTAGGGAGGGTGGCTACACCTTC.

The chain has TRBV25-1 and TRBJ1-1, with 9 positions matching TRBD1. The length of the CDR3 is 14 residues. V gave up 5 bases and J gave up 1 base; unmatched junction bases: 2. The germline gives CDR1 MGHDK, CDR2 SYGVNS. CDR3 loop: CASSRDRENTEAFF. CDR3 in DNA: TGTGCCAGCAGTAGGGACAGGGAGAACACTGAAGCTTTCTTT.

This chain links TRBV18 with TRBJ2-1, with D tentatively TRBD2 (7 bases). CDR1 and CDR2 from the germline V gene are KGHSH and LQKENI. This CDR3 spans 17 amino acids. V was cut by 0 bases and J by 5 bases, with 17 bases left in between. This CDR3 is CASSPPSSGKGDNEQFF. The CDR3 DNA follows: TGTGCCAGCTCACCACCGTCTAGCGGAAAGGGGGACAATGAGCAGTTCTTC.

The CDR3 DNA reads TGTGCCAGCAGCTTAGTTATTGGGACAGGGCGAAGCTCCTACGAGCAGTACTTC. The encoded protein is CASSLVIGTGRSSYEQYF. The chain links TRBV11-2 to TRBJ2-7; 9 bases line up with TRBD1. V was clipped by 1 base and J by 0 bases; unmatched bases: 10. The CDR3 runs 18 residues. Germline V gives CDR1 SGHAT, CDR2 FQNNGV.

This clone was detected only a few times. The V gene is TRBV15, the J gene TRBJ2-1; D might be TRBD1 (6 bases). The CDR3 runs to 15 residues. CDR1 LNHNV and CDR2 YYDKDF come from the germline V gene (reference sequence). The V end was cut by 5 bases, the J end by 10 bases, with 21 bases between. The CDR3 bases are TGTGCCACCAGCTCCCGGGACCTCCTCAGGGGCGAGCAGTTCTTC. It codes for CATSSRDLLRGEQFF.

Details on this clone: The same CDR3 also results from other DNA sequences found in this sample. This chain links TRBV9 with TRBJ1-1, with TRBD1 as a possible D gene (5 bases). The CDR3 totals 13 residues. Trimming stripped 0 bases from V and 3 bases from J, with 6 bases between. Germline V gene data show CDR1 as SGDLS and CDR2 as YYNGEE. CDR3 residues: CASSVGGDTEAFF. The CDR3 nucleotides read TGTGCCAGCAGCGTAGGGGGCGACACTGAAGCTTTCTTT.

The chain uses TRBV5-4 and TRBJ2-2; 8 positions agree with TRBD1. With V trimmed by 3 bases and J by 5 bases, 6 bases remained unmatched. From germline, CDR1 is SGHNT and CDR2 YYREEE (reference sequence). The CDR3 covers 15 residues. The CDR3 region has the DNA TGTGCCAGCAGCTCCGGACAGGGCAGAACCGGGGAGCTGTTTTTT. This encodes CASSSGQGRTGELFF. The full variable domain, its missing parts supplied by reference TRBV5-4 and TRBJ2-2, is ETGVTQSPTHLIKTRGQQVTLRCSSQSGHNTVSWYQQALGQGPQFIFQYYREEENGRGNFPPRFSGLQFPNYSSELNVNALELDDSALYLCASSSGQGRTGELFFGEGSRLTVL.

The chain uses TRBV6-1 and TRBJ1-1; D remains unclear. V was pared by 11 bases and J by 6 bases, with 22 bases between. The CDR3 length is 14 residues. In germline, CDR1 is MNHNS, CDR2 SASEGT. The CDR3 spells CAGLKEAGIAEAFF. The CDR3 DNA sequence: TGTGCCGGGCTCAAGGAGGCTGGGATCGCTGAAGCTTTCTTT.